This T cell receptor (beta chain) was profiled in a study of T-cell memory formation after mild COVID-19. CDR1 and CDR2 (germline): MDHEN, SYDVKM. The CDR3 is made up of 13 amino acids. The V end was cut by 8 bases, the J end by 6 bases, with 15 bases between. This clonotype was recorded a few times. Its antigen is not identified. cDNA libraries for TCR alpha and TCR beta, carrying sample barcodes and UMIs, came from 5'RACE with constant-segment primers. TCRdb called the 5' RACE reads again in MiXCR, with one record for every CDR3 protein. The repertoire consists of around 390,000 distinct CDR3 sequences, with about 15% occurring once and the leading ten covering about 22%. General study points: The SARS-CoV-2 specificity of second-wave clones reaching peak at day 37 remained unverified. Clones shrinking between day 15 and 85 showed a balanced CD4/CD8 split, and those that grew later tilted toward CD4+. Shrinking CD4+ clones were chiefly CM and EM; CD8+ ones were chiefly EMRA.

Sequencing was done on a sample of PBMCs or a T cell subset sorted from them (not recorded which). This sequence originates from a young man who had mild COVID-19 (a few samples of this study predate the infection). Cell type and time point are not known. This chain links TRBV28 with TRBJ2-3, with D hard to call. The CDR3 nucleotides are TGTGCCAGCGGGTCAGGTAGTTTGGATACGCAGTATTTT. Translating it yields CASGSGSLDTQYF.